Following are 31 T cell receptor beta chains from one sample sequenced in a study of control samples from healthy donors and cancer patients. The protocol was immunoSEQ multiplex PCR, while the TCRdb copy is restricted to in-frame clones and leaves out a portion. The profile shows fewer than 90,000 clones, about 87% of them singletons. The sequenced sample consisted of blood. Every receptor here comes from a man aged 50-60 years in good health.

The chain has TRBV5-1 and TRBJ1-1; 7 bases map to TRBD1. CDR3 length: 14 residues. The trim removed 4 bases at V and 4 bases at J, leaving 7 bases unmatched. Germline CDR1 is SGHRS and CDR2 is YFSETQ. The CDR3 is CASSREAGGTEAFF. Written as DNA, the CDR3 is TGCGCCAGCAGCCGCGAGGCAGGGGGCACTGAAGCTTTCTTT.

The chain recombines TRBV5-4 with TRBJ1-1; 7 bases are a match to TRBD1. V gave up 4 bases and J gave up 6 bases; unmatched junction bases: 15. This CDR3 has 16 residues. The germline gives CDR1 SGHNT, CDR2 YYREEE (reference sequence). The CDR3 reads CASSPGGGGRVAEAFF. For the CDR3, the DNA is TGTGCCAGCAGCCCGGGAGGGGGCGGTAGGGTCGCTGAAGCTTTCTTT.

The rearrangement links TRBV19 to TRBJ2-5; 8 bases line up with TRBD1. The CDR3 is made up of 14 amino acids. CDR1 LNHDA and CDR2 SQIVND come from the germline V gene (reference sequence). The J segment lost 5 bases and the V segment lost 2 bases, leaving 4 bases of the junction unmatched. This chain's CDR3 is CASSISTGGETQYF. The CDR3 bases are TGTGCCAGTAGTATATCAACAGGGGGGGAGACCCAGTACTTC. Using reference TRBV19 and TRBJ2-5 for the parts outside the CDR3, the full variable domain is DGGITQSPKYLFRKEGQNVTLSCEQNLNHDAMYWYRQDPGQGLRLIYYSQIVNDFQKGDIAEGYSVSREKKESFPLTVTSAQKNPTAFYLCASSISTGGETQYFGPGTRLLVL.

The chain is built from TRBV6-5 and TRBJ1-2; 8 bases line up with TRBD1. The CDR3 loop spans 13 amino acids. J was trimmed by 0 bases and V by 10 bases; bases with no gene match: 4. CDR1 is MNHEY, CDR2 SVGAGI, per germline. This CDR3 reads CATGQGANYGYTF. As DNA, the CDR3 is TGTGCCACCGGACAGGGCGCTAACTATGGCTACACCTTC.

This chain uses TRBV19 with TRBJ2-2; 9 bases agree with TRBD2. Germline V gene data show CDR1 as LNHDA and CDR2 as SQIVND (reference sequence). V was clipped by 9 bases and J by 0 bases; unmatched bases: 5. The CDR3 is 15 residues long. The DNA of the CDR3 is TGTGCCAGCTGTAGCGGGGGATCGAACACCGGGGAGCTGTTTTTT. Encoded protein: CASCSGGSNTGELFF.

In this sample, this clone turned up once. The chain couples TRBV30 to TRBJ2-3; 11 nucleotides line up with TRBD1. After removal of 4 bases from V and 7 bases from J, the junction contained 7 bases not matched to a gene. The germline V gene has CDR1 GTSNPN and CDR2 SVGIG (reference sequence). The CDR3 is 14 residues long. The DNA for the CDR3 is TGTGCCTGGAATCGGGACAGGGGGGGCTATACGCAGTATTTT. Amino acid sequence: CAWNRDRGGYTQYF.

The chain carries TRBV19 and TRBJ1-5, with a tentative D call TRBD1 (6 bases). CDR3 length equals 18 residues. The V gene lost 4 bases and the J gene lost 0 bases, with 19 bases spanning the gap. Germline V gene sequence: CDR1 LNHDA, CDR2 SQIVND (reference sequence). CDR3 sequence (DNA): TGTGCCAGTAGTAGGACAGCAACAAAAACTAATAGCAATCAGCCCCAGCATTTT. Translated, it gives CASSRTATKTNSNQPQHF.

V is TRBV7-6 and J is TRBJ2-5; 8 bases are a match to TRBD2. The CDR3 is 16 residues long. CDR1 is SGHVS and CDR2 is FNYEAQ in the germline V gene. V lost 6 bases, J lost 4 bases, and 13 bases stayed unmatched. The CDR3, as DNA: TGTGCCAGCAGTTACCCGGGGGGGGGCGGAGGAGAGACCCAGTACTTC. Amino acid sequence: CASSYPGGGGGETQYF. Full variable domain (rest looked up from reference TRBV7-6 and TRBJ2-5): GAGVSQSPRYKVTKRGQDVALRCDPISGHVSLYWYRQALGQGPEFLTYFNYEAQQDKSGLPNDRFSAERPEGSISTLTIQRTEQRDSAMYRCASSYPGGGGGETQYFGPGTRLLVL.

In its sample, this clone was seen once. This chain connects TRBV19 to TRBJ1-1; D may be TRBD1 (6 bases). Per germline, CDR1 LNHDA and CDR2 SQIVND (reference sequence). Between the trimmed V and J ends, which lost 9 bases and 4 bases, there was a span of 27 bases. This CDR3 contains 17 residues. This chain's CDR3 is CASGGRIIAGLSTEAFF. The CDR3 DNA sequence: TGTGCCAGCGGGGGCCGGATCATAGCGGGGCTGAGCACTGAAGCTTTCTTT.

V and J are TRBV4-3 and TRBJ1-1, with a tentative D call TRBD1 (5 bases). CDR1 and CDR2 from the germline V gene are LGHNA and YSLEER. The V gene lost 0 bases and the J gene lost 1 base, with 9 bases spanning the gap. The CDR3 consists of 15 residues. The CDR3 loop is CASSQDLGQNTEAFF. DNA of the CDR3: TGCGCCAGCAGCCAAGATCTTGGACAGAACACTGAAGCTTTCTTT.

This chain joins TRBV10-3 and TRBJ2-1; 11 nucleotides agree with TRBD2. Germline values: CDR1 ENHRY, CDR2 SYGVKD. The J segment lost 0 bases and the V segment lost 4 bases, leaving 11 bases of the junction unmatched. The CDR3 is 19 residues long. The CDR3 is CAISVVPSGRPSSYNEQFF. In nucleotides, the CDR3 is TGTGCCATCAGTGTAGTCCCTAGCGGGAGGCCGAGCTCCTACAATGAGCAGTTCTTC.

This chain links TRBV7-9 with TRBJ2-3; maybe TRBD1 (6 bases). CDR3 length: 15 amino acids. CDR1 and CDR2 (germline): SEHNR, FQNEAQ (reference sequence). V lost 3 bases and J 4 bases, leaving 14 bases between the germline ends. The CDR3 sequence: CASSFIRGSADTQYF. DNA for the CDR3: TGTGCCAGCAGCTTCATAAGGGGGAGTGCAGATACGCAGTATTTT.

This chain uses TRBV7-2 with TRBJ2-4; 8 bases fit TRBD2. Losses at the gene ends were 5 bases for V and 3 bases for J; bases not matched to a gene: 12. The CDR3 consists of 17 residues. Germline V lookup: CDR1 SGHTA, CDR2 FQGNSA. DNA of the CDR3: TGTGCCAGCAGCGGGTCAAAGCGGGAGTATGTCAAAAACATTCAGTACTTC. Its protein product is CASSGSKREYVKNIQYF.

The chain couples TRBV7-3 to TRBJ2-7, with 7 bases that match TRBD1. Trimming removed 5 bases from V and 3 bases from J; junction bases left unmatched: 10. Looked up from germline, CDR1 is SGHTA and CDR2 is FQGTGA. The CDR3 consists of 15 residues. CDR3 region: CASSPRQGRYYEQYF. CDR3 coding DNA: TGTGCCAGCAGCCCCAGACAGGGACGTTACTACGAGCAGTACTTC.

The chain carries TRBV6-4 and TRBJ2-1; no firm D call. There are 13 residues in the CDR3. Between the trimmed V and J ends, which lost 0 bases and 9 bases, there was a span of 9 bases. Germline CDR1 reads MRHNA; CDR2 reads SNTAGT. Written as DNA, the CDR3 is TGTGCCAGCAGTGACTCTGATTGGGGTGAGCAGTTCTTC. Encoded protein: CASSDSDWGEQFF.

In its sample, this clone was seen a few times. The J gene is TRBJ2-3, the V gene TRBV2; no firm D call. The CDR3 runs to 12 residues. The germline V gene has CDR1 SNHLY and CDR2 FYNNEI. V was cut by 7 bases and J by 8 bases, with 13 bases left in between. CDR3 nucleotide sequence: TGTGCCAGCACCCAGAGAGCTGTTACGCAGTATTTT. Amino acid sequence: CASTQRAVTQYF.

The CDR3 nucleotides read TGTGCCAGCGGCACCGGGGAGCTGTTTTTT. It yields the protein CASGTGELFF. The gene calls are TRBV6-4 and TRBJ2-2; D ambiguous. Between the trimmed V and J ends, which lost 8 bases and 4 bases, there was a span of 2 bases. Germline lookup yields CDR1 MRHNA and CDR2 SNTAGT. The CDR3 has 10 residues.

The chain employs TRBV6-2 or TRBV6-3 and TRBJ1-5; possible D gene TRBD1, 5 bases. V dropped 4 bases and J dropped 4 bases, with 11 bases sitting between them. The CDR3 runs 14 residues. Looked up from germline, CDR1 is MNHEY and CDR2 is SVGEGT. Here the CDR3 reads CASSSSRANQPQHF. CDR3 DNA: TGTGCCAGCAGTTCGTCCAGGGCTAATCAGCCCCAGCATTTT.

The chain combines TRBV19 with TRBJ2-4; no clear D gene. CDR3 size: 13 residues. The V and J ends lost 8 bases and 2 bases respectively, with 10 bases between them. CDR1 is LNHDA and CDR2 is SQIVND in the germline V gene (reference sequence). The CDR3 DNA sequence: TGTGCCAGTGGCGATCTAACCAAAAACATTCAGTACTTC. Encoded protein: CASGDLTKNIQYF.

The CDR3 is CASSLVQSRGSPLHF. For the CDR3, the DNA is TGTGCCAGCAGTTTAGTTCAGTCCCGGGGTTCACCCCTCCACTTT. The chain uses TRBV28 and TRBJ1-6; D unclear. The CDR3 length is 15 residues. Deletions cut 2 bases from V and 9 bases from J, with 14 bases between. Germline assignment: CDR1 MDHEN and CDR2 SYDVKM.

J is TRBJ2-5 and V is TRBV7-2; D ambiguous. This CDR3 region has 14 residues. V was clipped by 2 bases and J by 9 bases, with 16 bases between them. Germline V gene sequence: CDR1 SGHTA, CDR2 FQGNSA. The CDR3 spells CASSLKGSSLAQYF. Here the CDR3 DNA reads TGTGCCAGCAGCTTAAAAGGCAGTTCATTGGCCCAGTACTTC.

This clone has a single count. The chain has TRBV21-1 and TRBJ2-7; no check of the table's D call, TRBD2, against the DNA was made. TRBV21-1 is a recognized pseudogene. The CDR3 covers 9 residues. The CDR3 sequence is CASRRKDCF. CDR3 nucleotide sequence: TGTGCCAGCAGACGAAAGGACTGCTTC.

This sequence joins TRBV7-9 and TRBJ1-4; D ambiguous. Germline V gives CDR1 SEHNR, CDR2 FQNEAQ (reference sequence). The length of the CDR3 is 16 residues. Trimming cost V 5 bases and J 3 bases, with 16 bases left between them. CDR3 region: CASSTRTSRANEKLFF. CDR3 nucleotide sequence: TGTGCCAGCAGCACCCGGACTTCCCGGGCTAATGAAAAACTGTTTTTT.

This clone came up a few times. V is TRBV6-2 or TRBV6-3 and J is TRBJ2-7, with a tentative D call TRBD1 (6 bases). Looked up from germline, CDR1 is MNHEY and CDR2 is SVGEGT. V was cut by 4 bases and J by 6 bases, with 13 bases left in between. The length of the CDR3 is 13 residues. CDR3 nucleotide sequence: TGTGCCAGCAGTTGGGTAATGGGGGCCGAGCAGTACTTC. Encoded protein: CASSWVMGAEQYF.

The CDR3 is CASSQGTGDNEKLFF. The CDR3, as DNA: TGCGCCAGCAGCCAGGGGACAGGGGATAATGAAAAACTGTTTTTT. V usage is TRBV4-3 and J usage is TRBJ1-4; TRBD1 matches at 10 bases. The V segment lost 3 bases and the J segment 4 bases; nucleotides outside the gene matches: 2. Germline CDR1 is LGHNA and CDR2 is YSLEER. The CDR3 sequence is 15 residues long.

The chain carries TRBV7-2 and TRBJ2-3; 10 bases are a match to TRBD2. This CDR3 has 17 amino acids. V was clipped by 5 bases and J by 3 bases; unmatched bases: 11. CDR1 and CDR2 from the germline V gene are SGHTA and FQGNSA. Here the CDR3 DNA reads TGTGCCAGCAGCCTGACCGGGACTAGCGTACTTACAGATACGCAGTATTTT. This sequence encodes CASSLTGTSVLTDTQYF.

V and J are TRBV3-1 (or the pseudogene TRBV3-2) and TRBJ1-1, with D uncertain. The CDR3 has 13 amino acids. V gave up 4 bases and J gave up 1 base, with 7 bases separating them. Germline CDR1 and CDR2: LGHDT and YNNKEL (reference sequence). The CDR3 DNA sequence: TGTGCCAGCAGCCTAGCCCCGAACACTGAAGCTTTCTTT. Residues: CASSLAPNTEAFF.

The V gene is TRBV7-3, the J gene TRBJ1-1, with D tentatively TRBD1 (5 bases). V was pared by 5 bases and J by 1 base, with 11 bases between. The CDR3 loop spans 14 amino acids. Per the germline V gene, CDR1 is SGHTA and CDR2 is FQGTGA. CDR3 sequence reads: CASSGGTGNTEAFF. The DNA of the CDR3 is TGTGCCAGCAGCGGGGGAACAGGGAACACTGAAGCTTTCTTT.

The V and J genes are TRBV5-4 and TRBJ1-1, with a tentative D call TRBD1 (5 bases). In germline, CDR1 is SGHNT, CDR2 YYREEE (reference sequence). The CDR3 totals 14 residues. Trimming pared 3 bases from V and 0 bases from J, leaving 9 bases between. This chain's CDR3 is CASSWGSLNTEAFF. CDR3 in DNA: TGTGCCAGCAGCTGGGGGTCCCTGAACACTGAAGCTTTCTTT.

This clone has only one observation. The chain uses TRBV18 and TRBJ2-7; 7 bases align to TRBD2. V lost 6 bases, J lost 2 bases, and 10 bases stayed unmatched. Per the germline V gene, CDR1 is KGHSH and CDR2 is LQKENI. The CDR3 contains 15 residues. For the CDR3, the DNA is TGTGCCAGCTCCCCGGGCGGCGGGAGCCCCTACGAGCAGTACTTC. It yields the protein CASSPGGGSPYEQYF.

The chain is built from TRBV19 and TRBJ1-1, with D possibly TRBD1 on 6 matching bases. CDR3 length equals 14 residues. Per the germline V gene, CDR1 is LNHDA and CDR2 is SQIVND (reference sequence). The V end was cut by 0 bases, the J end by 7 bases, with 12 bases between. CDR3 sequence (DNA): TGTGCCAGTAGTATAGAGCGGGGGCGCGGTGAAGCTTTCTTT. It is translated as CASSIERGRGEAFF.